This T cell receptor (beta chain) was identified during a study of blood T cells in healthy people across ages. Broader study findings: Donors of long life had a larger count of naive CD4+ cells and greater diversity than aged donors.

Concerning this clonotype: Antigen specificity is unknown.

A second PCR, run for roughly 7 to 12 cycles, used a sample-barcoded 5' primer plus a J-beta primer mix. TCRdb fed the 5' RACE reads into MiXCR, producing one record per CDR3 protein. The sample holds some 1.6 million distinct CDR3 sequences, about 32% seen once. V was cut by 7 bases and J by 5 bases, with 21 bases left in between. The CDR3 loop spans 15 amino acids. Germline V gene data show CDR1 as SNHLY and CDR2 as FYNNEI. This chain uses TRBV2 with TRBJ2-7; perhaps TRBD2 as D (6 bases). This clonotype originated in a woman aged 25 to 39 in good health. What was sequenced was blood. CDR3 DNA sequence: TGTGCCAGCACTGGCGCGCAGGGAGGATTTCACGAGCAGTACTTC. It translates to CASTGAQGGFHEQYF.